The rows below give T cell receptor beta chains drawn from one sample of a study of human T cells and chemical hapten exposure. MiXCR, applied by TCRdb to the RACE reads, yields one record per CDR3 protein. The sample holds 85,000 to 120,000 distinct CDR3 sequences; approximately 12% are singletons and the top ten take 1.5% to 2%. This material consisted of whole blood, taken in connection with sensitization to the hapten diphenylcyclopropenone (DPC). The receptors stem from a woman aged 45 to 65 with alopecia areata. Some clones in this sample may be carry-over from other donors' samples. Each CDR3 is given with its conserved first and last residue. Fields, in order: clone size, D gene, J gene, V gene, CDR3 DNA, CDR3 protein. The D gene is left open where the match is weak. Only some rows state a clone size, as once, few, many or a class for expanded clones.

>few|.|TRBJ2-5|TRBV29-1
TGCAGCGCCCGCCGGGCGTCCCAAGAGACCCAGTACTTC
CSARRASQETQYF
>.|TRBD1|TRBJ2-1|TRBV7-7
TGTGCCAGCAGCTTAGCGGGACAGGGTGTGGATGAGCAGTTCTTC
CASSLAGQGVDEQFF
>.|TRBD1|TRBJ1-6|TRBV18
TGTGCCAGCTCAGAGGACAGGATGTTGAATTCACCCCTCCACTTT
CASSEDRMLNSPLHF
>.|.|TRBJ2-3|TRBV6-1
TGTGCCAGCACATCCGGGCATACCTTCACAGATACGCAGTATTTT
CASTSGHTFTDTQYF
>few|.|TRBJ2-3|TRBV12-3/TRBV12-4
TGTGCCAGCAGACACCCCCGGGACCTCACAGATACGCAGTATTTT
CASRHPRDLTDTQYF
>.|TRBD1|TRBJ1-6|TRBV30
TGTGCCGGGACGAGACCAGGACAGGGGAATTCACCCCTCCACTTT
CAGTRPGQGNSPLHF
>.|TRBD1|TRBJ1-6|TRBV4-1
TGCGCCAGCAGCCACGAGACAGGGGCGGATAATTCACCCCTCCACTTT
CASSHETGADNSPLHF
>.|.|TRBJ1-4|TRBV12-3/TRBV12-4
TGTGCCAGCAGTTTGAGCGTCGGCGGTGAAAAACTGTTTTTT
CASSLSVGGEKLFF
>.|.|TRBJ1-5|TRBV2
TGTGTCAGCAGTGAATGGGTGGGCCATCAGCCCCAGCATTTT
CVSSEWVGHQPQHF
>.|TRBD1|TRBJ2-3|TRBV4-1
TGCGCCAGCAGCACCCGGACAGGGGCAAGCACAGATACGCAGTATTTT
CASSTRTGASTDTQYF
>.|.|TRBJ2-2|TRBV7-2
TGTGCCAGCGAGACCCCCCTTGGTGGGGAGCTGTTTTTT
CASETPLGGELFF
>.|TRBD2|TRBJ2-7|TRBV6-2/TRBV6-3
TGTGCCAGCAGTCTACACGGGACTAGCGAGTACGAGCAGTACTTC
CASSLHGTSEYEQYF
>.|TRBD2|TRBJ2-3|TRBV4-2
TGTGCCAGCAGCCAAGCCGGGCGGGAGGGTGGAACAGATACGCAGTATTTT
CASSQAGREGGTDTQYF
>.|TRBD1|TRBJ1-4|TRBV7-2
TGTGCCAGCAGCACGGACAGGGGTAATGAAAAACTGTTTTTT
CASSTDRGNEKLFF
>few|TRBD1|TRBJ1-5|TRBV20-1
TGCAGTGCTAGCCCCGACAGGGAAGATCATCAGCCCCAGCATTTT
CSASPDREDHQPQHF
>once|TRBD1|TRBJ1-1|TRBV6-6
TGTGCCAGCAGCTGGACAGGGGGAAGGGTGAACACTGAAGCTTTCTTT
CASSWTGGRVNTEAFF
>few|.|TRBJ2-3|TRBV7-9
TGTGCCAGCAGCGTCGGTGCCGCCTCGATCCCAGATACGCAGTATTTT
CASSVGAASIPDTQYF
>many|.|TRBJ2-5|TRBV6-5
TGTGCCAGCCAAGGGCAGGGGTGGAAAGGCGGAGAGACCCAGTACTTC
CASQGQGWKGGETQYF
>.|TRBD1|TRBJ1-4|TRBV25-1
TGTGCCAGCAGTGCACGGACAGGTGAAAAACTGTTTTTT
CASSARTGEKLFF
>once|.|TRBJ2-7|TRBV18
TGTGCCAGCTCACCAGGCGCTGGGGACGAGCAGTACTTC
CASSPGAGDEQYF
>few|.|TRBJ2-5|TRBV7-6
TGTGCCCTCCAAGTGGATCGATCAGAGACCCAGTACTTC
CALQVDRSETQYF
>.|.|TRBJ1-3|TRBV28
TGTGCCAGCAGTTTAGGGTTGAACACCATATATTTT
CASSLGLNTIYF
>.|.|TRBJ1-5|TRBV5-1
TGCGCCAGCAGCTTGGAGTCAGGCAATCAGCCCCAGCATTTT
CASSLESGNQPQHF
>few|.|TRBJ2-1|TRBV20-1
TGCAGTGCTAGACAGAACGATGAGCAGTTCTTC
CSARQNDEQFF
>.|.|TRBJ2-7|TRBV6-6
TGTGCCAGCACGTTCGCGGACGGGGCCTACGAGCAGTACTTC
CASTFADGAYEQYF
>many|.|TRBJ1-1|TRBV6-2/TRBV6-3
TGTGCCAGCAGTCCTTCTTTGAGGACCCACCCTGGAGCTTTCTTT
CASSPSLRTHPGAFF
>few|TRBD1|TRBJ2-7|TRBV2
TGTGCCAGCACCTCCGGGACAGCTCTCGAGCAGTACTTC
CASTSGTALEQYF
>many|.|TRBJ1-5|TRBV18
TGTGCCAGCTCCCCCGGACGGGGCAATCAGCCCCAGCATTTT
CASSPGRGNQPQHF
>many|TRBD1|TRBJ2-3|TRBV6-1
TGTGCCAGCCATACAGGACAGGGAGCAACAGATACGCAGTATTTT
CASHTGQGATDTQYF
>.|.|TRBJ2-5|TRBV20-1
TGCAGTGTTTGGGGAATCAGAGAGACCCAGTACTTC
CSVWGIRETQYF
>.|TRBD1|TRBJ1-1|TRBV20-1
TGCAGTGCTTTTCAGGGGGCTGGGAACACTGAAGCTTTCTTT
CSAFQGAGNTEAFF